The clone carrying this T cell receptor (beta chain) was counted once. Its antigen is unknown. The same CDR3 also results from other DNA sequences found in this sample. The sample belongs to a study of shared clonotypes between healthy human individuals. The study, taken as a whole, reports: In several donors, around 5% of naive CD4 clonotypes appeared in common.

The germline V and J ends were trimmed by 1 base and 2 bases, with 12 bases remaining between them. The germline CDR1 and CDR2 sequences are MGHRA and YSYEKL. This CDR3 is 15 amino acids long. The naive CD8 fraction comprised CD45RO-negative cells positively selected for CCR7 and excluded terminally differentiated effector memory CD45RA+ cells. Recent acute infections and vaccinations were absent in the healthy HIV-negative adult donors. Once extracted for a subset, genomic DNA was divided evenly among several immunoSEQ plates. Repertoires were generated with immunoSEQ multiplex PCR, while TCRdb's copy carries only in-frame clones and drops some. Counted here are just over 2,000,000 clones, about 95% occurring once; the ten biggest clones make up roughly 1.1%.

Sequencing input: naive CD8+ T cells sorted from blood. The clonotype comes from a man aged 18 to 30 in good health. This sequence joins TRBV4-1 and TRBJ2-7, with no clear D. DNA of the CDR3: TGCGCCAGCAGCCAAGTGGATAGGAGTACCTACGAGCAGTACTTC. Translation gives CASSQVDRSTYEQYF.